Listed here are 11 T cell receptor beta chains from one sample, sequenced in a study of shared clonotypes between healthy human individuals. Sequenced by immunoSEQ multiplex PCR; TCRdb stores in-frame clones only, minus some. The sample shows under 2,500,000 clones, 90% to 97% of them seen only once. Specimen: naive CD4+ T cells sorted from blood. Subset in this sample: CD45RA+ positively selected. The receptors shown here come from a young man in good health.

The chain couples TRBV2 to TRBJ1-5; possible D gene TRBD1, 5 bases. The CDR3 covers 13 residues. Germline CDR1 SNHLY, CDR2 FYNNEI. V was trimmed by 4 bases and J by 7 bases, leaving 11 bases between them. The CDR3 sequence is CASSGEGPQPQHF. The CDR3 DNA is TGTGCCAGCAGTGGGGAGGGACCCCAGCCCCAGCATTTT.

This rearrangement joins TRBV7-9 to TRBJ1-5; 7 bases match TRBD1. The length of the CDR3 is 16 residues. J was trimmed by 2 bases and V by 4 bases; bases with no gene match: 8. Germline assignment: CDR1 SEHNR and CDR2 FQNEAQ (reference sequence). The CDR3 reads CASSSKDTGGNQPQHF. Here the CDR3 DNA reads TGTGCCAGCAGCTCAAAAGACACAGGGGGCAATCAGCCCCAGCATTTT.

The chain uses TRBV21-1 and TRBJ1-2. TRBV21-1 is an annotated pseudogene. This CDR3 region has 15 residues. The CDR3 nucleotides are TGTGCCAGCAGCAAAGTTCCGGGGGGACACTATGGCTACACCTTC. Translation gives CASSKVPGGHYGYTF.

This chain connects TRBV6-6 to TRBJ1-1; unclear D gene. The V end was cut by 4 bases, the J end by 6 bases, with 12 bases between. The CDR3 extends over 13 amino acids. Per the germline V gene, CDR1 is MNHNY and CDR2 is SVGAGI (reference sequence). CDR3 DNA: TGTGCCAGCAGTTTCGGACTGATCCCTGAAGCTTTCTTT. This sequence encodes CASSFGLIPEAFF.

The CDR3 nucleotides read TGTGCCAGCAGTGAAGGGACTAGCGGGGGGGTGGCCAAAAACATTCAGTACTTC. Protein product: CASSEGTSGGVAKNIQYF. The rearrangement links TRBV6-1 to TRBJ2-4; 15 bases line up with TRBD2. Per the germline V gene, CDR1 is MNHNS and CDR2 is SASEGT. The J segment lost 1 base and the V segment lost 1 base, leaving 2 bases of the junction unmatched. CDR3 length: 18 residues.

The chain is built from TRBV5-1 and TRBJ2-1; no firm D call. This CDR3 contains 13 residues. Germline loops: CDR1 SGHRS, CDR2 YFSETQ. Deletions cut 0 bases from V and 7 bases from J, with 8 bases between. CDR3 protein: CASSLGPLNEQFF. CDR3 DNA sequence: TGCGCCAGCAGCTTGGGACCATTAAATGAGCAGTTCTTC.

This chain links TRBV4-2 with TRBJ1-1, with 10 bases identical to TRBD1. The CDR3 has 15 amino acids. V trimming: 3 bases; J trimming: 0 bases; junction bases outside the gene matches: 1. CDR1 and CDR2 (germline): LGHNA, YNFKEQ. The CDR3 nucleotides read TGTGCCAGCAGCCAGGGACAGGGGATGAACACTGAAGCTTTCTTT. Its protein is CASSQGQGMNTEAFF.

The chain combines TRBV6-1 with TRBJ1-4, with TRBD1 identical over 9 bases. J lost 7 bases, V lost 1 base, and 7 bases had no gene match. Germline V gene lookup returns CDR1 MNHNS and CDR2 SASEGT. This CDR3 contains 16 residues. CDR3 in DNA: TGTGCCAGCAGTGAAGGGAGACAGGGGGTGGGTGAAAAACTGTTTTTT. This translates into CASSEGRQGVGEKLFF.

The CDR3 bases are TGCGCCAGCAGCAACTACAATGAGCAGTTCTTC. The encoded protein is CASSNYNEQFF. The chain combines TRBV5-1 with TRBJ2-1; D is unresolved. CDR1 and CDR2 from the germline V gene are SGHRS and YFSETQ. Deletions cut 4 bases from V and 3 bases from J, with 2 bases between. There are 11 residues in the CDR3.

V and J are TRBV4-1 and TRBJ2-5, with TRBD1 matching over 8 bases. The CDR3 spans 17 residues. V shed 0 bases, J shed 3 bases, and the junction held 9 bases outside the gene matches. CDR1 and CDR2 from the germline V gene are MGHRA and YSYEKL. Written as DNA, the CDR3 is TGCGCCAGCAGCCAAGAGTCCGGGAACAGGGGGAAAGAGACCCAGTACTTC. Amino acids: CASSQESGNRGKETQYF.

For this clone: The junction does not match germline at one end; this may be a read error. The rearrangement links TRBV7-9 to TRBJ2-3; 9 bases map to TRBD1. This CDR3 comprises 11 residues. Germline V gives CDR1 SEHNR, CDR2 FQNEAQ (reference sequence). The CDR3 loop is CASSSGQGPSF. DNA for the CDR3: TGTGCCAGCAGCTCCGGACAGGGGCCGTCTTTT.